Listed below are T cell receptor beta chains from one sample, sequenced in a study of cytomegalovirus exposure and HLA in healthy donors. Data came from immunoSEQ multiplex PCR; TCRdb stores just in-frame clones and leaves some out. Seen here are some 180,000 clones, about 9% observed once, and the top ten hold less than 1.5%. The sequencing sample was made of PBMCs. These receptors all come from a woman between 25 and 40 years old in good health and CMV-seropositive. Each CDR3 is given with its conserved first and last residue. D genes are given only for firm matches. Clone size is shown for a subset of rows, as once, few, many or a class of expanded clone.

V: TRBV6-6; size: .; D: TRBD1; J: TRBJ2-5; CDR3: CASSYSVRRGRETQYF; DNA: TGTGCCAGCAGTTACTCGGTCCGCAGGGGGCGGGAGACCCAGTACTTC
V: TRBV12-5; size: .; D: TRBD2; J: TRBJ2-5; CDR3: CASGLGAGVGQETQYF; DNA: TGTGCTAGTGGTTTGGGAGCGGGAGTAGGGCAAGAGACCCAGTACTTC
V: TRBV6-1; size: .; D: TRBD2; J: TRBJ2-7; CDR3: CASSELAGDSYEQYF; DNA: TGTGCCAGCAGTGAACTAGCGGGAGACTCTTACGAGCAGTACTTC
V: TRBV11-3; size: .; D: TRBD2; J: TRBJ2-2; CDR3: CASSLEGPGLASTGELFF; DNA: TGTGCCAGCAGCTTAGAAGGACCGGGACTAGCTTCTACCGGGGAGCTGTTTTTT
V: TRBV6-5; size: few; D: TRBD1; J: TRBJ1-2; CDR3: CASSYFRPGQGSGYTF; DNA: TGTGCCAGCAGTTACTTCCGTCCGGGACAGGGTAGTGGCTACACCTTC
V: TRBV5-4; size: .; D: .; J: TRBJ2-1; CDR3: CASSLGGVSYNEQFF; DNA: TGTGCCAGCAGCTTGGGCGGGGTCTCCTACAATGAGCAGTTCTTC
V: TRBV10-3; size: few; D: TRBD2; J: TRBJ2-3; CDR3: CALGAGGPGDTQYF; DNA: TGTGCCCTAGGGGCGGGAGGGCCGGGAGATACGCAGTATTTT
V: TRBV5-1; size: .; D: TRBD1; J: TRBJ2-1; CDR3: CASSLGVGDRGPYNEQFF; DNA: TGCGCCAGCAGCTTGGGAGTGGGGGACAGGGGCCCCTACAATGAGCAGTTCTTC
V: TRBV5-1; size: few; D: .; J: TRBJ1-1; CDR3: CASSFNVRGGTEAFF; DNA: TGCGCCAGCAGCTTTAATGTCCGAGGGGGCACTGAAGCTTTCTTT
V: TRBV5-8; size: few; D: .; J: TRBJ2-7; CDR3: CASRVPGRDYEQYF; DNA: TGTGCCAGCAGGGTTCCCGGGAGAGACTACGAGCAGTACTTC
V: TRBV7-2; size: .; D: .; J: TRBJ2-7; CDR3: CASSSDSSYEQYF; DNA: TGTGCCAGCAGCTCGGACAGTTCCTACGAGCAGTACTTC